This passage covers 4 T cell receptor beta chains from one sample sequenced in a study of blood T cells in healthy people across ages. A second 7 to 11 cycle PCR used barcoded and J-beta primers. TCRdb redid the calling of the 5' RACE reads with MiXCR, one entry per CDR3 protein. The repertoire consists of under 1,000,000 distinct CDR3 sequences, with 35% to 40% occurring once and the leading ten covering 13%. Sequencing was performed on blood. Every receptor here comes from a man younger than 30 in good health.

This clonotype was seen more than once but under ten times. The DNA of the CDR3 is TGCGCCAGTGCCTCGTCCGGGACAGGGGAATATACGCAGTATTTT. It translates to CASASSGTGEYTQYF. This sequence joins TRBV5-1 and TRBJ2-3; 10 bases match TRBD1. J was trimmed by 7 bases and V by 8 bases; bases with no gene match: 13. Germline V lookup: CDR1 SGHRS, CDR2 YFSETQ. The CDR3 extends over 15 amino acids.

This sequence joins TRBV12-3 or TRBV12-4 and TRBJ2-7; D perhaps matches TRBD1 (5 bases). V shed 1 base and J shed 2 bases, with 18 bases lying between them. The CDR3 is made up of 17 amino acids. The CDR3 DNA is TGTGCCAGCAGTTTAGTTTGTACAGGTGGCCCCACCTACGAGCAGTACTTC. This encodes CASSLVCTGGPTYEQYF.

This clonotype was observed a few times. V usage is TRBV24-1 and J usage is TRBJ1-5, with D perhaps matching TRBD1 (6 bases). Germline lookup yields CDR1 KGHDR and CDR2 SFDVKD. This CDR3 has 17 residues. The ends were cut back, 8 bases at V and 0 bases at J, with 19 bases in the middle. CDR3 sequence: CATTAPWTAFSNQPQHF. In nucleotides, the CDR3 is TGTGCCACCACCGCCCCTTGGACAGCTTTTAGCAATCAGCCCCAGCATTTT.

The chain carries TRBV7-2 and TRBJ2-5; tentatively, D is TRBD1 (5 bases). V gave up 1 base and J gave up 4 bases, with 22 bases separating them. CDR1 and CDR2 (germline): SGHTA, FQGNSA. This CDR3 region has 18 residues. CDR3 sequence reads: CASSLVGLTALLGETQYF. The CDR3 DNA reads TGTGCCAGCAGCTTAGTGGGGTTGACAGCCCTCCTGGGAGAGACCCAGTACTTC.